Included here is one TCR beta chain sequence, with context. The antigen this receptor binds is unknown. There are no base qualities to consult, and no much larger clone falls within one base. Including cysteine and phenylalanine, the CDR3 has 15 amino acids. The read is trimmed to its CDR3 DNA, 45 bases read in frame from base 1. The germline V gene (reference sequence) yields LNHDA for CDR1 and SQIVND for CDR2. Trimming accounts for 3 bases at V and 1 base at J, while the number of junction bases matched to no gene is 4. These data belong to a study of blood T cell repertoires in COVID-19 (TCRdb year 2020). With regard to the full study: Samples covering the acute and convalescent phases of COVID-19 were provided by collaborators in the United States, Italy and Spain. The prospective study material was composed of cDNA or gDNA derived from T cells, B-cell-depleted T cells, or PBMCs. The dataset comprised deeply sampled blood TCRbeta repertoires from subjects exposed to, actively infected with, or recovered from COVID-19. The repertoires were made available in a free public database intended to serve as a resource for research on the immune response to SARS-CoV-2. The samples were drawn from two sources: the first 160 participants of the ongoing ImmuneRACE study, and some 1,300 subjects contributed by 6 global collaborators. Sample metadata almost always included a de-identified subject ID, COVID-19 status, age in years and sex. HLA class I and class II types, where available, came from metadata supplied by the sample provider rather than from assay-based typing. Study-level results and caveats: Clinical and demographic metadata were provided uncurated, with the amount varying by source and participant.

Collaborating institutions collected whole blood in K2EDTA tubes following their own protocols. Collaborator samples were shipped for TCRbeta analysis as frozen whole blood, isolated PBMCs, or DNA extracted from either sample type. The immunoSEQ Assay, a bias-controlled multiplex PCR, was used to amplify TCRbeta CDR3 regions from genomic DNA. The authors' pipeline ran thus. Nucleated cell counts per sample were estimated from amplification of reference gene primers within the assay. Sequence reads were collapsed and filtered to measure the absolute abundance of every unique TCRbeta CDR3 rearrangement. For each sample, productive Simpson clonality was calculated as the square root of Simpson's diversity index over productive rearrangements. TCRdb provides this immuneACCESS table in a form limited to in-frame rearrangements. Some clones are lacking; in checked studies, under half of them reflect an unresolved V gene, and why the rest are absent is not known. For V, J and clone size, that table is used; D and trimming come from the DNA. The sample contains fewer than 45,000 clones, around 90% of them found a single time. Of the sample, 15% to 17% is held by the ten largest clones.

This chain joins TRBV19 to TRBJ2-3; 7 central nucleotides agree with TRBD2. The TCR originated in a young woman in a cohort sampled during active COVID-19. The specimen sequenced was peripheral blood. The sequenced DNA is TGTGCCAGTAGTATCGGCGGGAGCCGCACAGATACGCAGTATTTT. This sequence encodes CASSIGGSRTDTQYF.